This TCR beta chain was sequenced during a study of cytomegalovirus exposure and HLA in healthy donors. Here immunoSEQ multiplex PCR was the method, and the copy in TCRdb shows in-frame clones only, minus some. The sample contains more than 65,000 clones, approximately 96% of which appear only once. The sample taken for sequencing was PBMCs. The receptor was isolated from a woman aged 18-29 years in good health and CMV-seronegative.

The CDR3 DNA sequence: TGCGCCAGCAGCCCCCTCTTCGCAGGGCGAATGAACACTGAAGCTTTCTTT. Its protein is CASSPLFAGRMNTEAFF. The chain combines TRBV5-1 with TRBJ1-1; D possibly corresponds to TRBD1 (5 bases). The germline gives CDR1 SGHRS, CDR2 YFSETQ. This CDR3 is built from 17 residues. The germline V and J ends were trimmed by 4 bases and 0 bases, with 19 bases remaining between them.